Below are 11 T cell receptor beta chains sequenced from a single sample in a study of CD8 T cells in ankylosing spondylitis. Study conclusions and caveats: In ankylosing spondylitis blood, a motif of about eight highly homologous TCR beta variants appeared characteristic.

The antigens these receptors bind are not known. In TCRdb, the 5' RACE reads were re-called with MiXCR into one record per CDR3 protein. The sample records roughly 220,000 distinct CDR3 sequences, 15% to 20% being singletons. What was sequenced was blood, either unsorted or a sorted T cell fraction (not recorded which). All receptors derive from a male donor with ankylosing spondylitis.

This clonotype has a handful of counts. CDR3 sequence: CASSQEGHGREDTQYF. As DNA, the CDR3 is TGCGCCAGCAGCCAAGAGGGGCACGGGAGAGAAGATACGCAGTATTTT. The gene calls are TRBV4-1 and TRBJ2-3, with D perhaps TRBD2 (6 bases). CDR3 length: 16 amino acids. V lost 0 bases and J 5 bases, leaving 15 bases between the germline ends. The germline V gene has CDR1 MGHRA and CDR2 YSYEKL.

V gene TRBV9 combines with J gene TRBJ1-3; D gene unclear. The CDR3 extends over 16 amino acids. Germline CDR1 is SGDLS and CDR2 is YYNGEE. The V and J ends lost 1 base and 4 bases respectively, with 15 bases between them. In DNA, the CDR3 is TGTGCCAGCAGCGTATCCCCTCGGCCGGGAGGAAACACCATATATTTT. As protein: CASSVSPRPGGNTIYF. The full variable domain, rest sourced from reference TRBV9 and TRBJ1-3, is DSGVTQTPKHLITATGQRVTLRCSPRSGDLSVYWYQQSLDQGLQFLIQYYNGEERAKGNILERFSAQQFPDLHSELNLSSLELGDSALYFCASSVSPRPGGNTIYFGEGSWLTVV.

This clonotype was seen a few times. The chain recombines TRBV28 with TRBJ2-1; D uncertain. The CDR3 totals 13 residues. Germline CDR1 MDHEN, CDR2 SYDVKM. The V gene lost 5 bases and the J gene lost 0 bases, with 5 bases spanning the gap. As DNA, the CDR3 is TGTGCCAGCAGTCCACACTCCTACAATGAGCAGTTCTTC. The encoded protein is CASSPHSYNEQFF.

V usage is TRBV28 and J usage is TRBJ2-7; D call uncertain. The CDR3 has 10 amino acids. V was trimmed by 6 bases and J by 7 bases, leaving 7 bases between them. Germline lookup yields CDR1 MDHEN and CDR2 SYDVKM. The CDR3 nucleotides are TGTGCCAGCAGGGATAATGAGCAGTACTTC. This gives the protein CASRDNEQYF.

The DNA for the CDR3 is TGTGCCAGCAGCTTAACGAGGGGAGGAGGTCTCGAGCAGTACTTC. It specifies CASSLTRGGGLEQYF. V gene TRBV7-8 combines with J gene TRBJ2-7, with D perhaps matching TRBD2 (6 bases). Trimming removed 2 bases at V and 6 bases at J, with 17 bases between. Germline loops: CDR1 SGHVS, CDR2 FQNEAQ. The CDR3 is made up of 15 amino acids.

The CDR3 DNA reads TGTGCCAGCAGCCCGTCCCCCGGGACTAGCTTCAATGAGCAGTTCTTC. It is translated as CASSPSPGTSFNEQFF. The rearrangement joins TRBV7-8 to TRBJ2-1, with 9 bases aligning to TRBD2. V shed 5 bases, J shed 6 bases, and the junction held 11 bases outside the gene matches. Germline CDR1 SGHVS, CDR2 FQNEAQ. This CDR3 has 16 amino acids.

The rearrangement uses TRBV7-9 and TRBJ2-7, with 10 positions matching TRBD2. The CDR3 covers 16 residues. Unmatched junction bases numbered 5, after V lost 2 bases and J lost 1 base. Germline V lookup: CDR1 SEHNR, CDR2 FQNEAQ (reference sequence). CDR3 sequence: CASSLTSGEVSYEQYF. CDR3 in DNA: TGTGCCAGCAGCTTAACTAGCGGGGAAGTTTCCTACGAGCAGTACTTC.

This clonotype has only a few counts. The V and J genes are TRBV27 and TRBJ2-2; the D call may be TRBD1 or TRBD2 (5 bases each). The CDR3 runs 14 residues. V lost 3 bases, J lost 2 bases, and 7 bases lay in between. In germline, CDR1 is MNHEY, CDR2 SMNVEV (reference sequence). CDR3 bases: TGTGCCAGCAGTTTTTGGGACAACACCGGGGAGCTGTTTTTT. It yields the protein CASSFWDNTGELFF.

The chain has TRBV7-6 and TRBJ1-1; D possibly corresponds to TRBD1 (6 bases). The V gene's germline CDR1 is SGHVS and CDR2 FNYEAQ. This CDR3 spans 14 amino acids. The V and J ends lost 6 bases and 1 base respectively, with 12 bases between them. CDR3 region: CASSDQGQNTEAFF. The CDR3 DNA reads as TGTGCCAGCAGTGACCAGGGGCAGAACACTGAAGCTTTCTTT.

This clonotype was recorded a few times. The chain joins TRBV3-1 to TRBJ2-5; TRBD1 is a possible D gene (7 bases). The germline V gene has CDR1 LGHDT and CDR2 YNNKEL (reference sequence). The CDR3 has 17 amino acids. The ends were cut back, 4 bases at V and 1 base at J, with 19 bases in the middle. The CDR3 loop is CASSPSWQGGGQETQYF. CDR3 nucleotides: TGTGCCAGCAGCCCCTCGTGGCAGGGGGGTGGCCAAGAGACCCAGTACTTC.

This clonotype was seen a handful of times. The chain links TRBV29-1 to TRBJ1-5; D possibly corresponds to TRBD1 (5 bases). The CDR3 is made up of 13 amino acids. Looked up from germline, CDR1 is SQVTM and CDR2 is ANQGSEA. The germline V and J ends were trimmed by 3 bases and 7 bases, with 13 bases remaining between them. As DNA, the CDR3 is TGCAGCGTTGACGAGGGAGGGGACCAGCCCCAGCATTTT. Translating gives CSVDEGGDQPQHF.